These 17 T cell receptor beta chains originate from one sample sequenced in a study of blood T cell repertoires in COVID-19 (dated by TCRdb to about 2020). The protocol used for the library was the immunoSEQ multiplex PCR assay. The table was pulled from immuneACCESS by TCRdb, which kept in-frame rearrangements only. Such tables lose some clones; where checked, under half of the loss comes from unresolved V genes, and the rest has no known cause. The sample table lists about 290,000 clones, over 85% of them with a count of one. The ten largest account for 11% of the sample. The specimen was peripheral blood. The receptor set was obtained from a woman aged 25 to 39 with COVID-19, enrolled during active disease.

This clone came up once. The J gene is TRBJ2-5, the V gene TRBV11-2; D is possibly TRBD2 (6 bases). Trimming cost V 5 bases and J 5 bases, with 15 bases left between them. The CDR3 covers 14 residues. The germline V gene encodes CDR1 SGHAT and CDR2 FQNNGV. Written as DNA, the CDR3 is TGTGCCAGCAGCCGTCCGCGGGGAAGGGAGACCCAGTACTTC. As protein: CASSRPRGRETQYF.

J is TRBJ1-4 and V is TRBV28, with D maybe TRBD1 (5 bases). Trimming cost V 2 bases and J 0 bases, with 10 bases left between them. The CDR3 runs to 16 residues. Germline assignment: CDR1 MDHEN and CDR2 SYDVKM. For the CDR3, the DNA is TGTGCCAGCAGTTTAAGCGGGGGGTCAACTAATGAAAAACTGTTTTTT. Translated, it gives CASSLSGGSTNEKLFF.

The chain is built from TRBV27 and TRBJ2-1, with D possibly TRBD1 on 6 matching bases. Germline V gene lookup returns CDR1 MNHEY and CDR2 SMNVEV (reference sequence). The length of the CDR3 is 16 residues. Deletions cut 2 bases from V and 0 bases from J, with 11 bases between. The DNA of the CDR3 is TGTGCCAGCAGTTTAACAGGGTGGAGCTCCTACAATGAGCAGTTCTTC. Protein sequence: CASSLTGWSSYNEQFF.

The chain is built from TRBV10-3 and TRBJ1-4; D gene ambiguous. This CDR3 contains 14 residues. The ends were cut back, 5 bases at V and 12 bases at J, with 19 bases in the middle. Germline V CDR1 and CDR2: ENHRY, SYGVKD. DNA for the CDR3: TGTGCCATCAGTTCCGGAGGGAACAGAGACGAACTGTTTTTT. Protein product: CAISSGGNRDELFF.

The genes are TRBV5-6 and TRBJ1-2; D ambiguous. Germline values: CDR1 SGHDT, CDR2 YYEEEE. The CDR3 is 15 residues long. The V gene lost 5 bases and the J gene lost 3 bases, with 17 bases spanning the gap. The CDR3, as DNA: TGTGCCAGCAGTCTCGTCGGCAGGCCCCACTATGGCTACACCTTC. Its translation: CASSLVGRPHYGYTF.

The J gene is TRBJ1-3, the V gene TRBV4-1; D is possibly TRBD1 (6 bases). CDR1 and CDR2 from the germline V gene are MGHRA and YSYEKL. CDR3 length equals 16 residues. V shed 1 base and J shed 0 bases, with 10 bases lying between them. CDR3 region: CASSQGTVLSGNTIYF. CDR3 sequence (DNA): TGCGCCAGCAGCCAAGGGACAGTGCTCTCTGGAAACACCATATATTTT.

The chain combines TRBV2 with TRBJ2-5; maybe TRBD1 (6 bases). Germline assignment: CDR1 SNHLY and CDR2 FYNNEI. The CDR3 sequence is 14 residues long. V was trimmed by 3 bases and J by 5 bases, leaving 13 bases between them. The CDR3 spells CASSDRDIEETQYF. The CDR3 nucleotides are TGTGCCAGCAGTGACCGGGACATAGAGGAGACCCAGTACTTC.

This chain connects TRBV19 to TRBJ2-7; possibly TRBD1 for D (6 bases). This CDR3 spans 15 amino acids. Germline V gene lookup returns CDR1 LNHDA and CDR2 SQIVND (reference sequence). V dropped 2 bases and J dropped 1 base, with 12 bases sitting between them. The CDR3 region is CASSIRVTGSYEQYF. The DNA of the CDR3 is TGTGCCAGTAGTATAAGGGTCACAGGGTCCTACGAGCAGTACTTC.

This clone has just a few counts. The CDR3: CASSWAAQSPRGEQYF. DNA for the CDR3: TGTGCCAGCAGCTGGGCGGCACAGTCGCCTAGGGGCGAGCAGTACTTC. This chain joins TRBV5-4 and TRBJ2-7, with D maybe TRBD1 (5 bases). V was shortened by 3 bases and J by 6 bases, with 22 bases between the two germline ends. Germline CDR1 SGHNT, CDR2 YYREEE (reference sequence). The CDR3 length is 16 residues.

V gene TRBV2 combines with J gene TRBJ2-7; possible D gene TRBD1, 6 bases. Germline CDR1 is SNHLY and CDR2 is FYNNEI. V dropped 6 bases and J dropped 5 bases, with 14 bases sitting between them. The CDR3 consists of 13 residues. In DNA form, the CDR3 reads TGTGCCAGCAGCTCAACAGGGTTGCACGAGCAGTACTTC. As protein: CASSSTGLHEQYF.

Details on this clone: The junction differs from germline at one of its ends, possibly a read error. The genes are TRBV5-5 and TRBJ1-2; maybe TRBD1 (6 bases). From germline, CDR1 is SGHKS and CDR2 YYEKEE (reference sequence). The CDR3 contains 14 residues. CDR3 coding DNA: TGTGCTAGCAGCTTCCCCGGACAGAACTATGGCTACACCTTC. Its translation: CASSFPGQNYGYTF.

The chain combines TRBV3-1 (or the pseudogene TRBV3-2) with TRBJ1-2, with D uncertain. The germline V gene encodes CDR1 LGHDT and CDR2 YNNKEL (reference sequence). The CDR3 has 13 residues. V shed 4 bases and J shed 7 bases, with 13 bases lying between them. The CDR3 is CASSPFQGAGYTF. In DNA, the CDR3 is TGTGCCAGCAGCCCCTTCCAAGGAGCTGGCTACACCTTC.

This clone came up once. The chain combines TRBV27 with TRBJ1-1, with D possibly TRBD1 on 5 matching bases. The V end lost 6 bases, the J end lost 4 bases, and 12 bases lay between the germline ends. Germline CDR1 is MNHEY and CDR2 is SMNVEV (reference sequence). The CDR3 has 13 amino acids. CDR3 region: CASRGPGLTEAFF. The CDR3 DNA reads TGTGCCAGCAGAGGCCCAGGGCTCACTGAAGCTTTCTTT.

The rearrangement joins TRBV2 to TRBJ2-5, with D unclear. V was pared by 4 bases and J by 5 bases, with 11 bases between. From germline, CDR1 is SNHLY and CDR2 FYNNEI. This CDR3 has 13 amino acids. The CDR3 DNA is TGTGCCAGCAGTGCGGCAGACGGGGAGACCCAGTACTTC. It encodes CASSAADGETQYF.

This chain links TRBV5-1 with TRBJ1-4, with a weak D call TRBD1 (5 bases). In germline, CDR1 is SGHRS, CDR2 YFSETQ. The ends were cut back, 2 bases at V and 7 bases at J, with 12 bases in the middle. The CDR3 contains 14 residues. The CDR3 sequence is CASSLMGGIEKLFF. The DNA of the CDR3 is TGCGCCAGCAGCTTAATGGGGGGGATTGAAAAACTGTTTTTT.

This clone was seen a few times. The chain has TRBV6-5 and TRBJ1-2; tentatively, D is TRBD1 (5 bases). V was cut by 2 bases and J by 3 bases, with 10 bases left in between. Germline lookup yields CDR1 MNHEY and CDR2 SVGAGI. The CDR3 is 14 amino acids. Written as DNA, the CDR3 is TGTGCCAGCAGTTACATCGGGGGGGACTATGGCTACACCTTC. Its translation is CASSYIGGDYGYTF.

V and J are TRBV12-3 or TRBV12-4 and TRBJ2-3; D possibly corresponds to TRBD2 (5 bases). This CDR3 region has 13 residues. V was trimmed by 7 bases and J by 0 bases, leaving 8 bases between them. CDR3 in amino acids: CASKPGSTDTQYF. The CDR3 DNA sequence: TGTGCCAGCAAACCGGGGAGCACAGATACGCAGTATTTT.